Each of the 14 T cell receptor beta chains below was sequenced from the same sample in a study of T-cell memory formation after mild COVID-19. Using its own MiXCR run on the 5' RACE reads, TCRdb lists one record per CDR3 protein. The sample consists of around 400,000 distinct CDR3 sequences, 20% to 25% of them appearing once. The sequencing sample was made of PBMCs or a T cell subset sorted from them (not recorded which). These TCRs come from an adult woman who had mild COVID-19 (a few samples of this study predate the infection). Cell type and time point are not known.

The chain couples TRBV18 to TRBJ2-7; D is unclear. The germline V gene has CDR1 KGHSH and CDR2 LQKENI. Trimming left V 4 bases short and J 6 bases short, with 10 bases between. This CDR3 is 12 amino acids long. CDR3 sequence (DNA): TGTGCCAGCTCACTGCCTGACGGCGAGCAGTACTTC. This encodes CASSLPDGEQYF.

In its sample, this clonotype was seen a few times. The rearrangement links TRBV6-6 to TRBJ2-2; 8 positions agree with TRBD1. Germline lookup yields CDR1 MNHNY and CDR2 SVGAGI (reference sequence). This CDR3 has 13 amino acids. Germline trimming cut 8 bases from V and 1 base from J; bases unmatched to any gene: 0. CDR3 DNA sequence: TGTGCCAGCGGGACAGGGAACACCGGGGAGCTGTTTTTT. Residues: CASGTGNTGELFF.

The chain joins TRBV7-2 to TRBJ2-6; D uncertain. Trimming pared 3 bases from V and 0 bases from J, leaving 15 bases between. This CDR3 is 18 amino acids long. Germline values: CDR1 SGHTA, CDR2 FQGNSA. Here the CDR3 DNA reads TGTGCCAGCAGCTTGGGATCAAGGCGGATCTCTGGGGCCAACGTCCTGACTTTC. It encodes CASSLGSRRISGANVLTF. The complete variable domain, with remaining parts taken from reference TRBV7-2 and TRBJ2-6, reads GAGVSQSPSNKVTEKGKDVELRCDPISGHTALYWYRQSLGQGLEFLIYFQGNSAPDKSGLPSDRFSAERTGGSVSTLTIQRTQQEDSAVYLCASSLGSRRISGANVLTFGAGSRLTVL.

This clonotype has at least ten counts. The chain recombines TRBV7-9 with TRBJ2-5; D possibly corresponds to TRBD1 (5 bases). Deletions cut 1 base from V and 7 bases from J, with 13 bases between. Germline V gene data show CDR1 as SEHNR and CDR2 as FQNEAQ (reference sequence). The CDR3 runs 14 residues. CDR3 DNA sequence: TGTGCCAGCAGCTTAGTGCGAGGAAGGGGGACCCAGTACTTC. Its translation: CASSLVRGRGTQYF.

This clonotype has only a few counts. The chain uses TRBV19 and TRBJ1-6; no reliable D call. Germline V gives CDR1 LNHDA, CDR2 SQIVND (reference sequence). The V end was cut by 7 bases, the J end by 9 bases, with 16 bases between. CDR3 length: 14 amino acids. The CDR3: CASTTDSWSSPLHF. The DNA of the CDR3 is TGTGCCAGTACCACGGACTCCTGGAGTTCACCCCTCCACTTT.

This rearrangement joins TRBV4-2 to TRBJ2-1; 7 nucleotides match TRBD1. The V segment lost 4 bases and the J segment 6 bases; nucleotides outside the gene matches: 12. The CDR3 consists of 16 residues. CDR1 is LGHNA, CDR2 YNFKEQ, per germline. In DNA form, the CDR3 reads TGTGCCAGCAGCCTATACGGGACAGCTAATAGCAATGAGCAGTTCTTC. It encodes CASSLYGTANSNEQFF.

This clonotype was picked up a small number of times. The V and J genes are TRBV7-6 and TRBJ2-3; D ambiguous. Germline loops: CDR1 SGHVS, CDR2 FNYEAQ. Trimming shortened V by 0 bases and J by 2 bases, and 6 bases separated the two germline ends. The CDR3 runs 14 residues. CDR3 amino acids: CASSLASVTDTQYF. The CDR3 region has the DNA TGTGCCAGCAGCTTAGCCTCTGTCACAGATACGCAGTATTTT.

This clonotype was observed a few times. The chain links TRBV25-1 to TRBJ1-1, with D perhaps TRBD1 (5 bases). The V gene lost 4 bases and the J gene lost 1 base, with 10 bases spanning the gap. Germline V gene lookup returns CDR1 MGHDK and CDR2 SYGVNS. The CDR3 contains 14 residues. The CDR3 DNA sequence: TGTGCCAGCAGTGTAGCGGGACGGAACACTGAAGCTTTCTTT. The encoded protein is CASSVAGRNTEAFF.

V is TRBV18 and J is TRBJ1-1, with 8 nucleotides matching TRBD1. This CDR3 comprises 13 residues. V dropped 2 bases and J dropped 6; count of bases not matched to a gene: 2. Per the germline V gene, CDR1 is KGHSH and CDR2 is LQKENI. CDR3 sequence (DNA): TGTGCCAGCTCACCAGGACAGGGATCTGAAGCTTTCTTT. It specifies CASSPGQGSEAFF.

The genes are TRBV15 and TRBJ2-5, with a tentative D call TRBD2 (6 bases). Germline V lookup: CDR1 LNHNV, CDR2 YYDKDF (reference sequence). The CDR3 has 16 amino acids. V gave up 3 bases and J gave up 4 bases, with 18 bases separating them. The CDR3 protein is CATSSRSGTEIETQYF. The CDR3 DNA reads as TGTGCCACCAGCAGTAGATCCGGGACTGAAATAGAGACCCAGTACTTC.

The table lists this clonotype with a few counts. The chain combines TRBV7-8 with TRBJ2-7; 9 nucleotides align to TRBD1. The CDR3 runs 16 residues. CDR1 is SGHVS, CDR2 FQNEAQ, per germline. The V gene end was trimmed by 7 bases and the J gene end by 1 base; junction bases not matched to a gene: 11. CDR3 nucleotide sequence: TGTGCCAGCACCCCAATGGGGACAGGGATATCCTACGAGCAGTACTTC. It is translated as CASTPMGTGISYEQYF.

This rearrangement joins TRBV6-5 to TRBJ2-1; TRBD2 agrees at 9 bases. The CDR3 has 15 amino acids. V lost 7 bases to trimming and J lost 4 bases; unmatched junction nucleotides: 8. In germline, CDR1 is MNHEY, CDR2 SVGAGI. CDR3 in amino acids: CASTPAGGPYNEQFF. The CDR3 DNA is TGTGCCAGCACACCAGCGGGAGGACCTTACAATGAGCAGTTCTTC.

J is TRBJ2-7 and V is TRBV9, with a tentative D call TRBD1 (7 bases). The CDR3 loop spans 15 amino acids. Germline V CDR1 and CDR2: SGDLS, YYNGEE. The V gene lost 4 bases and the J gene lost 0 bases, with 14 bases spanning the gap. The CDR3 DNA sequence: TGTGCCAGCAGCCCAGGGGGGCCCCACTCCTACGAGCAGTACTTC. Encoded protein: CASSPGGPHSYEQYF.

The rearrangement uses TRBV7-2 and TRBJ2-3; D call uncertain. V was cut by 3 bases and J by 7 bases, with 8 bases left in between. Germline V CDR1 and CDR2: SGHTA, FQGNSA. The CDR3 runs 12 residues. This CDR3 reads CASSFPPHTQYF. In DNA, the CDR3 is TGTGCCAGCAGCTTTCCTCCCCATACGCAGTATTTT.